This is a list of T cell receptor beta chains from one sample in a study of OX40 agonist ivuxolimab in advanced cancers. Profiling relied on immunoSEQ multiplex PCR, and the TCRdb table lists in-frame clones only, not all of them. There are fewer than 60,000 clones in the sample; around 85% occur only once, and roughly 13% lies in the top ten. This material consisted of CD4+ or CD8+ T cells sorted from blood, taken in a trial of the OX40 agonist ivuxolimab. These receptors originate from an adult with an advanced solid tumor such as melanoma, head and neck, liver or kidney cancer. CDR3s include the opening cysteine and the closing phenylalanine or tryptophan. The D gene is left open where the match is weak. Size is stated for part of the rows, as once, few or many counts, or as a class when the clone is expanded.

>TRBV5-1|TRBJ1-1|.|.
TGCGCCAGCAGTACCCGACAGGCACCGAACACTGAAGCTTTCTTT
CASSTRQAPNTEAFF
>TRBV29-1|TRBJ2-6|.|TRBD1
TGCAGCGTTGGACAGGGGGCTGGTGGGGCCAACGTCCTGACTTTC
CSVGQGAGGANVLTF
>TRBV14|TRBJ2-7|.|.
TGTGCCAGCAGCCAAGTCGGAGTGAGGGGGACGTACGAGCAGTACTTC
CASSQVGVRGTYEQYF
>TRBV19|TRBJ1-1|.|.
TGTGCCAGTTTCCAGAATATGAACACTGAAGCTTTCTTT
CASFQNMNTEAFF
>TRBV4-1|TRBJ2-5|.|.
TGCGCCAGCAGCCAAGAGTGGACCGGGGAGACCCAGTACTTC
CASSQEWTGETQYF
>TRBV6-4|TRBJ2-2|.|.
TGTGCCAGCAGCCCCGCAGTATCGGGGTACACCGGGGAGCTGTTTTTT
CASSPAVSGYTGELFF
>TRBV11-3|TRBJ1-6|.|.
TGTGCCAGCAGCCCACCCCCCACACGCTCCTATAATTCACCCCTCCACTTT
CASSPPPTRSYNSPLHF
>TRBV7-9|TRBJ1-3|.|.
TGTGCCAGCAGCCACATTAACTCTGGAAACACCATATATTTT
CASSHINSGNTIYF
>TRBV7-9|TRBJ1-1|.|.
TGTGCCAGCAGCCCGCAATCTGGGATGATGAACACTGAAGCTTTCTTT
CASSPQSGMMNTEAFF
>TRBV6-1|TRBJ1-2|.|.
TGTGCCAGCAGTGAAGATGCAGCCTATGGCTACACCTTC
CASSEDAAYGYTF
>TRBV11-2|TRBJ2-5|.|TRBD2
TGTGCCAGCAGCTCGGGACTAGCGGGGGCCACGTACCAAGAGACCCAGTACTTC
CASSSGLAGATYQETQYF
>TRBV7-9|TRBJ2-3|.|TRBD2
TGTGCCAGCAGCCCCAGAGAGACTAGCGGGGGATCCACAGATACGCAGTATTTT
CASSPRETSGGSTDTQYF
>TRBV19|TRBJ1-2|.|.
TGTGCCAGTAGTATATGGGGAGCCCATACGGATGGCTACACCTTC
CASSIWGAHTDGYTF
>TRBV5-1|TRBJ1-1|.|.
TGCGCCAGCAGCTTGGCTGGGATACTGAACACTGAAGCTTTCTTT
CASSLAGILNTEAFF
>TRBV4-3|TRBJ1-3|.|TRBD1
TGCGCCAGCAGCGAGTACAGGGGTATCGAAGGAAACACCATATATTTT
CASSEYRGIEGNTIYF
>TRBV4-1|TRBJ1-4|.|.
TGCGCCAGCAGCCCGTTCTGGGGGTCAAATGAAAAACTGTTTTTT
CASSPFWGSNEKLFF
>TRBV19|TRBJ2-1|.|.
TGTGCCAGTAGATCGCCCTTCCAGGGAGAGCAGTTCTTC
CASRSPFQGEQFF
>TRBV10-3|TRBJ1-1|.|TRBD1
TGTGCCATCAGCGACAGGGGAGTTCGGACTGAAGCTTTCTTT
CAISDRGVRTEAFF
>TRBV13|TRBJ2-1|.|.
TGTGCCAGCAGCTTACTAGCCGATGAGCAGTTCTTC
CASSLLADEQFF
>TRBV5-6|TRBJ1-1|.|.
TGTGCCAGCAGCTTGGTATGGACGGGGAACACTGAAGCTTTCTTT
CASSLVWTGNTEAFF
>TRBV4-1|TRBJ1-6|few|TRBD1
TGCGCCAGCAGCCACCGACAGGGGGCGGGAAATTCACCCCTCCACTTT
CASSHRQGAGNSPLHF
>TRBV4-1|TRBJ1-2|.|.
TGCGCCAGCAGTCAAGATGGGACTCCCTATGGCTACACCTTC
CASSQDGTPYGYTF
>TRBV27|TRBJ2-1|.|TRBD1
TGTGCCAGCAGTTCTCTCCACCGGGACAGTTCGGACAATGAGCAGTTCTTC
CASSSLHRDSSDNEQFF
>TRBV5-1|TRBJ2-5|once|.
TGCGCCAGCAGCTTTCGGAGCGTGGCACAAGAGACCCAGTACTTC
CASSFRSVAQETQYF
>TRBV9|TRBJ2-5|.|.
TGTGCCAGCAGCGTTTGGGCAGAAGAGACCCAGTACTTC
CASSVWAEETQYF
>TRBV5-6|TRBJ2-1|.|TRBD2
TGTGCCAGCAGCTTGGCTAGCGGGGGGGCTTCCTACAATGAGCAGTTCTTC
CASSLASGGASYNEQFF
>TRBV30|TRBJ1-1|.|TRBD1
TGTGCCTGGAGCCCCGGACAGGGCTCTGAAGCTTTCTTT
CAWSPGQGSEAFF